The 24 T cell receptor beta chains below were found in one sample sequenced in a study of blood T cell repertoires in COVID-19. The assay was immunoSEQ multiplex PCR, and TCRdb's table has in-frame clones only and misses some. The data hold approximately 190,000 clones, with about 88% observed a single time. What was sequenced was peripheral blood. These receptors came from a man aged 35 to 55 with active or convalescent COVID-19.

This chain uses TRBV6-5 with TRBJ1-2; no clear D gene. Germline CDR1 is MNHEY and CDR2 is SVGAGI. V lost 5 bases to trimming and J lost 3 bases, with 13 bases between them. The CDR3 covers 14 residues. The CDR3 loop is CASSPRGEYYGYTF. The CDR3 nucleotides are TGTGCCAGCAGTCCCCGTGGGGAGTACTATGGCTACACCTTC.

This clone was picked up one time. The CDR3 region is CASSQEGLLVGAQYF. The CDR3 bases are TGTGCCAGCAGCCAAGAAGGACTGCTAGTCGGGGCCCAGTACTTC. V gene TRBV3-1 (or the pseudogene TRBV3-2) combines with J gene TRBJ2-5; TRBD2 might be the D (5 bases). Germline V gene sequence: CDR1 LGHDT, CDR2 YNNKEL (reference sequence). The V end was cut by 0 bases, the J end by 9 bases, with 17 bases between. This CDR3 comprises 15 residues.

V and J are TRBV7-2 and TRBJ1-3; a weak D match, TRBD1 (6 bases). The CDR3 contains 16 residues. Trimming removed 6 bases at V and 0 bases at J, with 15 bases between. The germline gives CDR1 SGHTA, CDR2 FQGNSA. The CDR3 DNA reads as TGTGCCAGCAGTATGGCAGGACAGAGCTCTGGAAACACCATATATTTT. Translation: CASSMAGQSSGNTIYF.

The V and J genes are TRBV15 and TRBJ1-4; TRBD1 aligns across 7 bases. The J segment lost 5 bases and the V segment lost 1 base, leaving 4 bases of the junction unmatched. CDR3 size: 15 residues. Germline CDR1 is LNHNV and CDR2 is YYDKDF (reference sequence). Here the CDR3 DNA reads TGTGCCACCAGCAGAGCTACAGGGGTAAATGAAAAACTGTTTTTT. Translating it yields CATSRATGVNEKLFF.

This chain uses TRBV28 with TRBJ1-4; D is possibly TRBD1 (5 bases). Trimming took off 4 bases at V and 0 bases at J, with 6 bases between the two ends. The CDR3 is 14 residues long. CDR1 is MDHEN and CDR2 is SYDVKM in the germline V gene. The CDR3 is CASSWGATNEKLFF. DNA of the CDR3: TGTGCCAGCAGTTGGGGGGCAACTAATGAAAAACTGTTTTTT. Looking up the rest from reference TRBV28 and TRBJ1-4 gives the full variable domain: DVKVTQSSRYLVKRTGEKVFLECVQDMDHENMFWYRQDPGLGLRLIYFSYDVKMKEKGDIPEGYSVSREKKERFSLILESASTNQTSMYLCASSWGATNEKLFFGSGTQLSVL.

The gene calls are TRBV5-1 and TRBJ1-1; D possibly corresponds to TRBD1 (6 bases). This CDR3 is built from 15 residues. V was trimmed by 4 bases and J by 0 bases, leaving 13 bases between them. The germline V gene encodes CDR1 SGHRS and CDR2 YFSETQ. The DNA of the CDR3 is TGCGCCAGCAGCCCGGTGACAGGAATGAACACTGAAGCTTTCTTT. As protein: CASSPVTGMNTEAFF.

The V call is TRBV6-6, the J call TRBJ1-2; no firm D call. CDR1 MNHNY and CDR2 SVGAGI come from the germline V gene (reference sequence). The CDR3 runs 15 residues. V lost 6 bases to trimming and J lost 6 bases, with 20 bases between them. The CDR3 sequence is CASSQTRAGGHGYTF. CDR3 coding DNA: TGTGCCAGCAGCCAAACCCGAGCGGGCGGGCATGGCTACACCTTC.

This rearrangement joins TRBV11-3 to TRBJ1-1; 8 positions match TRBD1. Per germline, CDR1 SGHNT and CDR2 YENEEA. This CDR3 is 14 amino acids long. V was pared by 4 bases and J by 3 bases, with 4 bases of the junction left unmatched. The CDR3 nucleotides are TGTGCCAGCAGCTCAGGACAGGGTGACACTGAAGCTTTCTTT. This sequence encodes CASSSGQGDTEAFF.

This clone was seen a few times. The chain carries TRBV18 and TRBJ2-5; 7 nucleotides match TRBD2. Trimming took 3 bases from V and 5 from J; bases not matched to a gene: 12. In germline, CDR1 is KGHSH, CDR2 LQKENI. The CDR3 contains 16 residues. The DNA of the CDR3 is TGTGCCAGCTCACCCTCGGGGGGAACCCAGCGGGAGACCCAGTACTTC. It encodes CASSPSGGTQRETQYF.

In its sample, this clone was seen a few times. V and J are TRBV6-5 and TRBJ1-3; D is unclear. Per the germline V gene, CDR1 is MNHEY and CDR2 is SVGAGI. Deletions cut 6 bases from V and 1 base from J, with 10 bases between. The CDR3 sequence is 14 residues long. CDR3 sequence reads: CASSRSASGNTIYF. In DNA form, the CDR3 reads TGTGCCAGCAGCCGAAGTGCGTCTGGAAACACCATATATTTT.

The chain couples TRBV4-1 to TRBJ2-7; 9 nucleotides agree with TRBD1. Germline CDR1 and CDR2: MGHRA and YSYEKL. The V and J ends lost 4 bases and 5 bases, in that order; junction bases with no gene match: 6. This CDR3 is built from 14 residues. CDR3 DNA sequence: TGCGCCAGCAGCCCAGGACAGGGGTTGAACGAGCAGTACTTC. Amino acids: CASSPGQGLNEQYF.

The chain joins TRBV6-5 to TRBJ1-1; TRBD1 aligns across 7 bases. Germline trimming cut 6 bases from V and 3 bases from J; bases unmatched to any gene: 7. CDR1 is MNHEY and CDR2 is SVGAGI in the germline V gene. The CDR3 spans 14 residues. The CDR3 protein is CASRQQGLDTEAFF. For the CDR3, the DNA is TGTGCCAGCAGACAACAGGGGCTGGACACTGAAGCTTTCTTT.

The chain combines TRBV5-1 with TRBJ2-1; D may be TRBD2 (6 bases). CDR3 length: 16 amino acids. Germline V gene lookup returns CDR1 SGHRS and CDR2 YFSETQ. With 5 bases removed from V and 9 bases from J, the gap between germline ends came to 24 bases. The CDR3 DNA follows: TGCGCCAGCAGGTCCGCTGTGGGACTCGGCCGGGGTGAGCAGTTCTTC. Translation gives CASRSAVGLGRGEQFF.

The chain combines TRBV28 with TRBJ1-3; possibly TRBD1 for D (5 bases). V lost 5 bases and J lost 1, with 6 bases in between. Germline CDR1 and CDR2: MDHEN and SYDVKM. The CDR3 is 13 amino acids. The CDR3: CASSRGSGNTIYF. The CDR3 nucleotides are TGTGCCAGCAGTAGGGGTTCTGGAAACACCATATATTTT. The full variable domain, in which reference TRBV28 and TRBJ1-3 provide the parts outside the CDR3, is DVKVTQSSRYLVKRTGEKVFLECVQDMDHENMFWYRQDPGLGLRLIYFSYDVKMKEKGDIPEGYSVSREKKERFSLILESASTNQTSMYLCASSRGSGNTIYFGEGSWLTVV.

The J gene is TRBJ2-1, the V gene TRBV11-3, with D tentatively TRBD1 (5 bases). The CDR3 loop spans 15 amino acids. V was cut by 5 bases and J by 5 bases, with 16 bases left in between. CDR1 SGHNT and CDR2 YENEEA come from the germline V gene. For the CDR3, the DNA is TGTGCCAGCAGCGGCGACAGAGCAACTCACAATGAGCAGTTCTTC. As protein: CASSGDRATHNEQFF.

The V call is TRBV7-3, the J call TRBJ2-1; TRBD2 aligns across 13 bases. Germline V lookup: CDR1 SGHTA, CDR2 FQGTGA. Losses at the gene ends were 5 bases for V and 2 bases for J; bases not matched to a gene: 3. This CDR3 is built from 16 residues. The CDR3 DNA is TGTGCCAGCAGCCCGGGGACTAGCGGGGCCTACAATGAGCAGTTCTTC. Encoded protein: CASSPGTSGAYNEQFF.

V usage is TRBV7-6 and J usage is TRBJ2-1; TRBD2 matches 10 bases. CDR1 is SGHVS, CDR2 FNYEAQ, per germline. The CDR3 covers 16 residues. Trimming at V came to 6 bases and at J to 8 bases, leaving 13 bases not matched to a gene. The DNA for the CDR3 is TGTGCCAGCAGGCCCTCCCTAGCGGGAGATTTGGATGAGCAGTTCTTC. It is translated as CASRPSLAGDLDEQFF.

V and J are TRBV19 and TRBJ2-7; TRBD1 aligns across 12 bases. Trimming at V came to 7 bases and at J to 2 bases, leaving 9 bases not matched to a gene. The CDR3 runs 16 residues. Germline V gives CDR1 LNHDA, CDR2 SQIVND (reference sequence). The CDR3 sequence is CASNSPGTGGPYEQYF. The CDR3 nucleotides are TGTGCCAGTAACTCCCCCGGGACAGGGGGCCCCTACGAGCAGTACTTC.

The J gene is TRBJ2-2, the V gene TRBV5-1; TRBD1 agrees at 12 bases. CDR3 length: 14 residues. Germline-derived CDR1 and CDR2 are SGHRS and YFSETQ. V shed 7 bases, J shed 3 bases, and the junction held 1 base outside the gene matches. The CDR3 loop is CASGTGGYTGELFF. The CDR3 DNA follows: TGCGCCAGCGGGACAGGGGGCTACACCGGGGAGCTGTTTTTT.

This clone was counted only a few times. CDR3 protein: CASRQTVNTEAFF. The CDR3 DNA reads as TGTGCCAGCAGACAAACAGTGAACACTGAAGCTTTCTTT. This chain connects TRBV6-5 to TRBJ1-1; no clear D. The V gene lost 6 bases and the J gene lost 0 bases, with 8 bases spanning the gap. This CDR3 spans 13 amino acids. Germline V gives CDR1 MNHEY, CDR2 SVGAGI.

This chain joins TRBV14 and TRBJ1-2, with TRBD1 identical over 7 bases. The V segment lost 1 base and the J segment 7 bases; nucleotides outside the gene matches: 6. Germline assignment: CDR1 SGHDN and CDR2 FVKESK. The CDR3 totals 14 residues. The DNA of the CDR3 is TGTGCCAGCAGCCAAGTCAGGGGGTCGGGTGGCTACACCTTC. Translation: CASSQVRGSGGYTF.

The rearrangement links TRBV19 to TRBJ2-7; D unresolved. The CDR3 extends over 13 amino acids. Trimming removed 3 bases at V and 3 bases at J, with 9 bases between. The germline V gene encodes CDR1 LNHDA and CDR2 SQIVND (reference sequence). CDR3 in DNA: TGTGCCAGTAGTATTGACTTAAACTACGAGCAGTACTTC. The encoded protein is CASSIDLNYEQYF.

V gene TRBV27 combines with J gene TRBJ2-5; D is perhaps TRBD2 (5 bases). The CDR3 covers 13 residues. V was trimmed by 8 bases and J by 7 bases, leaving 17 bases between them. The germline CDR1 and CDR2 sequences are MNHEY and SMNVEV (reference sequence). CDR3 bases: TGTGCCAGCCGGGATCCTGGCCGAGGGACCCAGTACTTC. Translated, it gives CASRDPGRGTQYF.

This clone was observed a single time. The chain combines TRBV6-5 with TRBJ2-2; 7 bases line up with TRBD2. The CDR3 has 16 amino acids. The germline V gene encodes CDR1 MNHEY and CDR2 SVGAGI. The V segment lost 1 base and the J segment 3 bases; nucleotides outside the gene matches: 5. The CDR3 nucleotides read TGTGCCAGCAGTTACTTCAGCGGGGTACACACCGGGGAGCTGTTTTTT. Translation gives CASSYFSGVHTGELFF.